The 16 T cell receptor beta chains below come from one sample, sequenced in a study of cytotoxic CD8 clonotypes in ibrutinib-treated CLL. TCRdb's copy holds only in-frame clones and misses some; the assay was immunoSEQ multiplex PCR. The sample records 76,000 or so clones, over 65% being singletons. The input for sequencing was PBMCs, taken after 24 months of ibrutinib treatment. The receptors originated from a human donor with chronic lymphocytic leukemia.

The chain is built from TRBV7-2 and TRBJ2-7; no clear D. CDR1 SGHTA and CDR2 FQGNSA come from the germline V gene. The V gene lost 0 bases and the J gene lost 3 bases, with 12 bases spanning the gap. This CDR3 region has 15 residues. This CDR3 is CASSLAPPTVYEQYF. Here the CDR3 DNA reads TGTGCCAGCAGCTTAGCTCCCCCTACGGTCTACGAGCAGTACTTC.

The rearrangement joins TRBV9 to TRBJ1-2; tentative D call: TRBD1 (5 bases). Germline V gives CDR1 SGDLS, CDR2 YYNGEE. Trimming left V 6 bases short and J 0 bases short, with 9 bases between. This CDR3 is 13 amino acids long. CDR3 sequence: CASNRDSNYGYTF. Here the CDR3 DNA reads TGTGCCAGCAATAGGGACTCTAACTATGGCTACACCTTC.

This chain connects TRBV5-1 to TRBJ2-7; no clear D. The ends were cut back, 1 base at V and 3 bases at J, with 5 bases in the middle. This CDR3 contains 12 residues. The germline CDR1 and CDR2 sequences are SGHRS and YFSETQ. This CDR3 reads CASSLTDYEQYF. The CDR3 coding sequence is TGCGCCAGCAGCTTGACAGACTACGAGCAGTACTTC. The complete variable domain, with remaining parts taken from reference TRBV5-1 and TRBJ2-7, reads KAGVTQTPRYLIKTRGQQVTLSCSPISGHRSVSWYQQTPGQGLQFLFEYFSETQRNKGNFPGRFSGRQFSNSRSEMNVSTLELGDSALYLCASSLTDYEQYFGPGTRLTVT.

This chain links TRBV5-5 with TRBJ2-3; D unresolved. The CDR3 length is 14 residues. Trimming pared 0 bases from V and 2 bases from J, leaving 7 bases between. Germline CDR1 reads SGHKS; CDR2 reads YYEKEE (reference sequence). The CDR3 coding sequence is TGTGCCAGCAGCTTGGCCCAACTCACAGATACGCAGTATTTT. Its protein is CASSLAQLTDTQYF.

The CDR3 DNA follows: TGTGCCAGTAGTGTGATGCAGGGGGCAGGGAACACCGGGGAGCTGTTTTTT. Amino acids: CASSVMQGAGNTGELFF. The J gene is TRBJ2-2, the V gene TRBV19; 8 bases are shared with TRBD1. CDR1 is LNHDA, CDR2 SQIVND, per germline (reference sequence). The CDR3 has 17 residues. Trimming cost V 5 bases and J 1 base; bases outside gene matches: 9.

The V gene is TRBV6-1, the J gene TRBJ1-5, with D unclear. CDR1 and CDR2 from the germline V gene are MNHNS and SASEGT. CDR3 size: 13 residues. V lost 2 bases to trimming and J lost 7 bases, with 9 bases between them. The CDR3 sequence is CASSERSHQPQHF. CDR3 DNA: TGTGCCAGCAGTGAAAGGTCACACCAGCCCCAGCATTTT.

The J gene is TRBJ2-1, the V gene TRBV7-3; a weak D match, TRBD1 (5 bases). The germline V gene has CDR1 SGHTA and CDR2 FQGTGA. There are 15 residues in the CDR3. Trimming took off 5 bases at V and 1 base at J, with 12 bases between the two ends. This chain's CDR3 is CASSQDAGSYNEQFF. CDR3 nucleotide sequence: TGTGCCAGCAGCCAAGATGCAGGGTCCTACAATGAGCAGTTCTTC.

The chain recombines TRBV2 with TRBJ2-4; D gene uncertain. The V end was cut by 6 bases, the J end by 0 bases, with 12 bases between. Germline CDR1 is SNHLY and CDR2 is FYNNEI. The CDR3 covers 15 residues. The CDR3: CASSGRLIAKNIQYF. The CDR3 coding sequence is TGTGCCAGCAGCGGCCGGCTAATAGCCAAAAACATTCAGTACTTC.

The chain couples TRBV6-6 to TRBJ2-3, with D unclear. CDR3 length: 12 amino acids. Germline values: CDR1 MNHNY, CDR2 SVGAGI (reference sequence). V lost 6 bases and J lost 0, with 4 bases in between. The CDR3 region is CASRQSTDTQYF. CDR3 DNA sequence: TGTGCCAGCAGACAGAGCACAGATACGCAGTATTTT.

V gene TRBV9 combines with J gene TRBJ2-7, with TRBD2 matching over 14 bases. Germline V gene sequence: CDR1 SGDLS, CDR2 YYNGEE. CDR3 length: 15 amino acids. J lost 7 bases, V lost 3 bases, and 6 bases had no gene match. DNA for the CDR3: TGTGCCAGCAGCGCGACTAGCGGGAGGGCACAAGAGCAGTACTTC. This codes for CASSATSGRAQEQYF.

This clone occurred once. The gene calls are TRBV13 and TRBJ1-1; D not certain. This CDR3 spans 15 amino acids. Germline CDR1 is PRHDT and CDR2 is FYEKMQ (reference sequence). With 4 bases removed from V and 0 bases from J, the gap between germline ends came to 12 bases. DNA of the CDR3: TGTGCCAGCAGCTACCGAGAAGGGCTGAACACTGAAGCTTTCTTT. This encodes CASSYREGLNTEAFF.

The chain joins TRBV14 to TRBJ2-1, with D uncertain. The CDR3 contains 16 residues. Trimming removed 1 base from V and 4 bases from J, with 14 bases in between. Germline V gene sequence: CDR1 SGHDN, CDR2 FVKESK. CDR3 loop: CASSQGVDSNYNEQFF. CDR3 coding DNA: TGTGCCAGCAGCCAAGGGGTCGATTCTAATTACAATGAGCAGTTCTTC.

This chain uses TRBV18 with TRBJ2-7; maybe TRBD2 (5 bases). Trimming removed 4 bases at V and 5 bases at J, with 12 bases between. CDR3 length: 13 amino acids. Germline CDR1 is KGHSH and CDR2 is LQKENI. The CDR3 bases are TGTGCCAGCTCACGGGAGTCTCTACACGAGCAGTACTTC. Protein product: CASSRESLHEQYF.

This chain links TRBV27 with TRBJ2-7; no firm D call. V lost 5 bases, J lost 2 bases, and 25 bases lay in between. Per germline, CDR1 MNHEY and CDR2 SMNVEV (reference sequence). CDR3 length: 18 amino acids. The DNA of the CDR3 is TGTGCCAGCAGTCTAAACGGAGAGACTCTAACCCTTACCTACGAGCAGTACTTC. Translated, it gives CASSLNGETLTLTYEQYF.

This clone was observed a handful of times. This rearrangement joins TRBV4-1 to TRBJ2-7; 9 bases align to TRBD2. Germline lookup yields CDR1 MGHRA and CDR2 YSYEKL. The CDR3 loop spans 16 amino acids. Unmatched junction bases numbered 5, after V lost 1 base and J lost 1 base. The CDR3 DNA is TGCGCCAGCAGCCAAGGTCTAGCGGGGAATTCCTACGAGCAGTACTTC. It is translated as CASSQGLAGNSYEQYF.

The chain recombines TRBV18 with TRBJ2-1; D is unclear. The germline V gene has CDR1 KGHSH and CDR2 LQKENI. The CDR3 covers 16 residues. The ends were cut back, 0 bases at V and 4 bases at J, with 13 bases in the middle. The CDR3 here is CASSPPSARAYNEQFF. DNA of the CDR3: TGTGCCAGCTCACCACCTTCCGCTAGGGCGTACAATGAGCAGTTCTTC.